The rows below give T cell receptor beta chains drawn from one sample of a study of beta chain features in type 1 diabetes. TCRdb keeps only in-frame clones here, not all; method: immunoSEQ multiplex PCR. The sample contains roughly 51,000 clones, around half of which appear only once. What was sequenced was Tregs from blood. The receptor source for this set is a woman in her thirties or forties with type 1 diabetes. Each CDR3 is given with its conserved first and last residue. A D gene is named only where the DNA matches it firmly. Not every row has a clone size; where given, it reads once, few, many or a size class.

>TRBJ2-5|TRBV5-4|TRBD1|.
TGTGCCAGCAGCTTGGGTGGGCAACAGGGGCGTGAGCAGTACTTC
CASSLGGQQGREQYF
>TRBJ2-1|TRBV29-1|.|.
TGCAGCGTTGGGGAGAACTCCTACAATGAGCAGTTCTTC
CSVGENSYNEQFF
>TRBJ2-2|TRBV7-9|TRBD1|.
TGTGCCAGCCCCTATGGGACAGCGAACACCGGGGAGCTGTTTTTT
CASPYGTANTGELFF
>TRBJ2-3|TRBV28|TRBD2|.
TGTGCCAGCAGACCCCCAAGCGGGAGGTCCACAGATACGCAGTATTTT
CASRPPSGRSTDTQYF
>TRBJ2-2|TRBV28|.|.
TGTGCCATCCTAGACAGGGCGGGGACCGGGGAGCTGTTTTTT
CAILDRAGTGELFF
>TRBJ1-1|TRBV6-5|.|.
TGTGCCAGCAGCGGACACTCCGGGGGCACTGAAGCTTTCTTT
CASSGHSGGTEAFF
>TRBJ2-7|TRBV20-1|.|.
TGCAGTGCTACGGGGGACTACGAGCAGTACTTC
CSATGDYEQYF
>TRBJ1-1|TRBV18|.|.
TGTGCCACGGGTTCAGAGGGCACTGAAGCTTTCTTT
CATGSEGTEAFF
>TRBJ2-7|TRBV7-9|TRBD1|.
TGTGCCAGCAGCACCGGGACAGGCGTCGGCGAGCAGTACTTC
CASSTGTGVGEQYF
>TRBJ2-2|TRBV7-2|TRBD2|.
TGTGCCAGCGTCCATGGGAGGGAGTCCGGGGAGCTGTTTTTT
CASVHGRESGELFF
>TRBJ2-1|TRBV7-3|.|.
TGTGCCAGCAGCGGCCGTAGCGGAAGCTCCTACAATGAGCAGTTCTTC
CASSGRSGSSYNEQFF
>TRBJ2-5|TRBV5-4|TRBD1|.
TGTGCCAGCAGCCCTGGGACAGCCGTCGGGGAGACCCAGTACTTC
CASSPGTAVGETQYF
>TRBJ2-2|TRBV18|TRBD1|once
TGTGCCAGCTCACCGCCCGGGACAGGGTCGGACACCGGGGAGCTGTTTTTT
CASSPPGTGSDTGELFF
>TRBJ1-5|TRBV18|.|.
TGTGCCAGCTCACTTTCCGGGACAAGTAGCAATCAGCCCCAGCATTTT
CASSLSGTSSNQPQHF
>TRBJ1-2|TRBV27|.|.
TGTGCCAGCAGCCAGAACAGTTTATCAAACTATGGCTACACCTTC
CASSQNSLSNYGYTF
>TRBJ1-5|TRBV27|.|.
TGTGCCAGCAGGGGGACACTTAGCAATCAGCCCCGGCATTTT
CASRGTLSNQPRHF